Listed here are 27 T cell receptor beta chains from one sample, sequenced in a study of vaccination effects on CD4 cells after COVID-19. No antigens are known for them. Clones were read by immunoSEQ multiplex PCR, and TCRdb kept only the in-frame ones, dropping some. The data hold tens of thousands of clones, with about two thirds observed a single time. It was after nine to ten days of culture that CD4+ T cells were isolated. The input for sequencing was CD4+ T cells from PBMCs cultured without peptide, taken before COVID-19 vaccination. These receptors were taken from a human donor who received a COVID-19 vaccine.

The chain uses TRBV28 and TRBJ2-7; tentatively, D is TRBD2 (5 bases). There are 12 residues in the CDR3. The V and J ends lost 2 bases and 9 bases respectively, with 11 bases between them. The germline V gene encodes CDR1 MDHEN and CDR2 SYDVKM. In DNA form, the CDR3 reads TGTGCCAGCAGTTTAAGCGGCCCTGGGCAGTACTTC. It is translated as CASSLSGPGQYF.

The gene calls are TRBV6-5 and TRBJ1-5, with 12 nucleotides matching TRBD1. Germline V gene sequence: CDR1 MNHEY, CDR2 SVGAGI. The J segment lost 7 bases and the V segment lost 6 bases, leaving 7 bases of the junction unmatched. The CDR3 totals 15 residues. As DNA, the CDR3 is TGTGCCAGCAGCCAGGGACAGGGGGCTGGGCAGCCCCAGCATTTT. It codes for CASSQGQGAGQPQHF.

This clone was observed a handful of times. J is TRBJ2-1 and V is TRBV18; TRBD2 is a possible D gene (5 bases). The CDR3 totals 14 residues. CDR1 is KGHSH and CDR2 is LQKENI in the germline V gene. V was pared by 4 bases and J by 7 bases, with 14 bases between. CDR3 DNA: TGTGCCAGCTCACTGTCGGGCCGGAGGAATGAGCAGTTCTTC. This sequence encodes CASSLSGRRNEQFF.

J is TRBJ1-1 and V is TRBV12-3 or TRBV12-4; 7 nucleotides align to TRBD1. The V and J ends lost 6 bases and 11 bases, in that order; junction bases with no gene match: 9. CDR3 length: 12 amino acids. DNA for the CDR3: TGTGCCAGCAGGGGACCAGGGGGGCATGCTTTCTTT. It codes for CASRGPGGHAFF.

The chain couples TRBV6-5 to TRBJ1-1; D is unresolved. Per germline, CDR1 MNHEY and CDR2 SVGAGI. The V and J ends lost 1 base and 1 base respectively, with 4 bases between them. The CDR3 sequence is 13 residues long. CDR3 sequence: CASSYLANTEAFF. DNA of the CDR3: TGTGCCAGCAGTTACTTGGCGAACACTGAAGCTTTCTTT.

The CDR3 is CASSPGTGSSPLHF. CDR3 DNA: TGTGCCAGCAGTCCCGGGACAGGGAGCTCACCCCTCCACTTT. This chain connects TRBV14 to TRBJ1-6; TRBD1 aligns across 9 bases. The ends lost 6 bases at V and 10 bases at J; junction bases unmatched: 7. Germline loops: CDR1 SGHDN, CDR2 FVKESK. The CDR3 runs 14 residues.

V usage is TRBV30 and J usage is TRBJ2-7, with TRBD1 identical over 11 bases. J was trimmed by 1 base and V by 2 bases; bases with no gene match: 4. The CDR3 covers 15 residues. Germline-derived CDR1 and CDR2 are GTSNPN and SVGIG (reference sequence). The CDR3 DNA reads TGTGCCTGGAGTCTAGGGACAGGGGGGTCCTACGAGCAGTACTTC. It translates to CAWSLGTGGSYEQYF.

This clone was counted only a few times. The chain employs TRBV5-1 and TRBJ1-4; TRBD1 matches 10 bases. Germline V gene data show CDR1 as SGHRS and CDR2 as YFSETQ. This CDR3 has 16 amino acids. Trimming removed 2 bases from V and 2 bases from J; junction bases left unmatched: 3. Here the CDR3 reads CASSFGQGGTNEKLFF. Written as DNA, the CDR3 is TGCGCCAGCAGCTTCGGACAGGGGGGCACTAATGAAAAACTGTTTTTT.

V gene TRBV11-2 combines with J gene TRBJ2-3; TRBD2 is a possible D gene (6 bases). CDR3 length: 17 residues. CDR1 and CDR2 from the germline V gene are SGHAT and FQNNGV. Trimming stripped 2 bases from V and 6 bases from J, with 21 bases between. CDR3 sequence reads: CASSLLGAGKSGDTQYF. As DNA, the CDR3 is TGTGCCAGCAGCTTACTTGGGGCGGGGAAATCGGGGGATACGCAGTATTTT.

This chain joins TRBV5-6 and TRBJ1-2, with 7 bases that match TRBD1. With 4 bases clipped from V and 4 bases from J, the junction kept 10 bases outside the gene matches. Germline loops: CDR1 SGHDT, CDR2 YYEEEE. The CDR3 is made up of 15 amino acids. The CDR3 region is CASSTQGVFSYGYTF. DNA of the CDR3: TGTGCCAGCAGCACCCAGGGGGTCTTCTCCTATGGCTACACCTTC.

The chain employs TRBV10-1 and TRBJ2-3; D remains ambiguous. V shed 6 bases and J shed 6 bases, with 16 bases lying between them. This CDR3 region has 14 residues. The germline gives CDR1 WNHNN, CDR2 SYGVQD (reference sequence). This CDR3 reads CASSVRQISDTQYF. CDR3 in DNA: TGCGCCAGCAGCGTTAGGCAGATTTCGGATACGCAGTATTTT.

The chain couples TRBV27 to TRBJ2-2, with TRBD1 identical over 9 bases. The germline CDR1 and CDR2 sequences are MNHEY and SMNVEV (reference sequence). V trimming: 1 base; J trimming: 1 base; junction bases outside the gene matches: 7. This CDR3 is 18 amino acids long. The CDR3, as DNA: TGTGCCAGCAGTTTATTCCGACCGGGACAGGGGAACACCGGGGAGCTGTTTTTT. Its protein is CASSLFRPGQGNTGELFF.

This clone occurred a few times. This sequence joins TRBV5-1 and TRBJ1-1; 7 bases line up with TRBD1. The CDR3 runs 15 residues. CDR1 SGHRS and CDR2 YFSETQ come from the germline V gene. J lost 4 bases, V lost 2 bases, and 8 bases had no gene match. The DNA for the CDR3 is TGCGCCAGCAGCTTCTCACAGGGGACTGGCACTGAAGCTTTCTTT. This sequence encodes CASSFSQGTGTEAFF.

The V and J genes are TRBV10-3 and TRBJ1-2; possibly TRBD1 for D (5 bases). Germline CDR1 and CDR2: ENHRY and SYGVKD. The CDR3 covers 13 residues. The V end lost 5 bases, the J end lost 2 bases, and 9 bases lay between the germline ends. DNA for the CDR3: TGTGCCATCAGTTACCGGGACAACTATGGCTACACCTTC. Amino acid sequence: CAISYRDNYGYTF.

This chain joins TRBV10-3 and TRBJ2-4, with 7 bases aligning to TRBD1. Germline V gives CDR1 ENHRY, CDR2 SYGVKD. V lost 4 bases, J lost 2 bases, and 8 bases stayed unmatched. CDR3 length: 16 amino acids. DNA for the CDR3: TGTGCCATCAGTGTCTTGGCAGGGGGATCCAAAAACATTCAGTACTTC. It yields the protein CAISVLAGGSKNIQYF.

The rearrangement uses TRBV18 and TRBJ1-2; TRBD1 matches at 9 bases. The CDR3 extends over 15 amino acids. The germline CDR1 and CDR2 sequences are KGHSH and LQKENI. With V trimmed by 3 bases and J by 4 bases, 6 bases remained unmatched. CDR3 sequence reads: CASSPGTGTFYGYTF. CDR3 in DNA: TGTGCCAGCTCACCTGGGACAGGGACTTTCTATGGCTACACCTTC.

This clone was seen a few times. The chain recombines TRBV18 with TRBJ1-1; D unresolved. The CDR3 runs 14 residues. CDR1 and CDR2 from the germline V gene are KGHSH and LQKENI. The V end lost 6 bases, the J end lost 1 base, and 12 bases lay between the germline ends. Here the CDR3 reads CASSPGEGNTEAFF. The CDR3 region has the DNA TGTGCCAGCTCTCCCGGGGAGGGGAACACTGAAGCTTTCTTT. Full variable domain (remainder filled in from reference TRBV18 and TRBJ1-1): NAGVMQNPRHLVRRRGQEARLRCSPMKGHSHVYWYRQLPEEGLKFMVYLQKENIIDESGMPKERFSAEFPKEGPSILRIQQVVRGDSAAYFCASSPGEGNTEAFFGQGTRLTVV.

The V gene is TRBV24-1, the J gene TRBJ2-7; D call uncertain. The V gene lost 3 bases and the J gene lost 0 bases, with 14 bases spanning the gap. Germline values: CDR1 KGHDR, CDR2 SFDVKD. This CDR3 region has 16 residues. This chain's CDR3 is CATSDMEERSSYEQYF. Here the CDR3 DNA reads TGTGCCACCAGTGATATGGAAGAGAGGTCCTCCTACGAGCAGTACTTC.

This clone occurred once. The chain couples TRBV6-5 to TRBJ1-2, with D tentatively TRBD1 (5 bases). CDR1 is MNHEY and CDR2 is SVGAGI in the germline V gene. V gave up 3 bases and J gave up 2 bases, with 16 bases separating them. The CDR3 covers 16 residues. The CDR3 sequence: CASSYAVAWGNYGYTF. DNA for the CDR3: TGTGCCAGCAGTTATGCGGTAGCGTGGGGGAACTATGGCTACACCTTC.

CDR3 amino acids: CASTQEKNTEAFF. CDR3 nucleotide sequence: TGCGCCAGCACCCAGGAGAAGAACACTGAAGCTTTCTTT. This chain joins TRBV10-1 and TRBJ1-1; no reliable D call. This CDR3 has 13 amino acids. V dropped 7 bases and J dropped 1 base, with 10 bases sitting between them. Germline assignment: CDR1 WNHNN and CDR2 SYGVQD (reference sequence).

The chain employs TRBV19 and TRBJ2-7; maybe TRBD2 (6 bases). Germline CDR1 and CDR2: LNHDA and SQIVND (reference sequence). V was clipped by 6 bases and J by 0 bases, with 15 bases between them. This CDR3 contains 15 residues. Here the CDR3 DNA reads TGTGCCAGTAGCAGCGCCGGGGGAAACTCCTACGAGCAGTACTTC. Its protein is CASSSAGGNSYEQYF.

V gene TRBV28 combines with J gene TRBJ2-7, with 8 nucleotides matching TRBD1. The V gene end was trimmed by 6 bases and the J gene end by 5 bases; junction bases not matched to a gene: 15. Germline loops: CDR1 MDHEN, CDR2 SYDVKM. The CDR3 contains 16 residues. CDR3 nucleotides: TGTGCCAGCAGGGGGGGAGGACAGGGTTACTACGACGAGCAGTACTTC. This encodes CASRGGGQGYYDEQYF.

A remark on this clone: The sample holds other DNA sequences that translate to the same CDR3. The CDR3 is CASGTGVGNTIYF. CDR3 nucleotides: TGTGCTAGTGGTACAGGGGTTGGAAACACCATATATTTT. The chain links TRBV12-5 to TRBJ1-3; 7 positions match TRBD1. The V and J ends lost 5 bases and 3 bases, in that order; junction bases with no gene match: 1. The CDR3 has 13 amino acids. Germline assignment: CDR1 LGHNT and CDR2 FRNRAP.

The gene calls are TRBV4-1 and TRBJ2-1, with D uncertain. The germline gives CDR1 MGHRA, CDR2 YSYEKL. The CDR3 totals 13 residues. The germline V and J ends were trimmed by 1 base and 9 bases, with 10 bases remaining between them. The CDR3, as DNA: TGCGCCAGCAGCCAAGGAACAACAACTGAGCAGTTCTTC. It is translated as CASSQGTTTEQFF.

This clone has just a few counts. V and J are TRBV7-9 and TRBJ1-2; D is uncertain. Germline CDR1 SEHNR, CDR2 FQNEAQ (reference sequence). The germline V and J ends were trimmed by 1 base and 1 base, with 4 bases remaining between them. This CDR3 comprises 13 residues. The DNA of the CDR3 is TGTGCCAGCAGCTTAGACAGTAACTATGGCTACACCTTC. Amino acid sequence: CASSLDSNYGYTF.

This CDR3 reads CASSQGSNYGYTF. The CDR3 DNA reads as TGTGCCAGCAGCCAGGGCTCAAACTATGGCTACACCTTC. The chain is built from TRBV28 and TRBJ1-2, with TRBD1 as a possible D gene (5 bases). The CDR3 has 13 residues. V was pared by 6 bases and J by 2 bases, with 10 bases between. Germline assignment: CDR1 MDHEN and CDR2 SYDVKM.

Regarding this clone: At the DNA level, this CDR3 is encoded by other sequences in the same sample as well. The chain links TRBV5-1 to TRBJ2-3; 9 positions match TRBD2. V lost 0 bases to trimming and J lost 4 bases; unmatched junction nucleotides: 0. Germline V gene data show CDR1 as SGHRS and CDR2 as YFSETQ. This CDR3 region has 14 residues. CDR3 residues: CASSLGTSADTQYF. The CDR3 DNA sequence: TGCGCCAGCAGCTTGGGGACTAGCGCAGATACGCAGTATTTT.